This T cell receptor beta chain was observed in a study of beta chain features in type 1 diabetes. General observations from the study: Within each of all four CD4+ subsets, Type 1 diabetes patients had TCRB CDR3s that were moderately but significantly shorter.

As to this clone: Its specificity is unknown.

What was sequenced were expressed TCRB transcripts, since all of the isolated RNA had been reverse transcribed. Assay used: immunoSEQ multiplex PCR; TCRdb lists only in-frame clones, some missing. Seen here are about 700,000 clones, around 15% observed once, and the top ten hold 0.022%. V was pared by 0 bases and J by 2 bases, with 10 bases between. This CDR3 comprises 15 residues. Germline CDR1 reads SGDLS; CDR2 reads YYNGEE. Sequences were obtained from naive CD4+ T cells from blood. The source of this sequence is a young man with type 1 diabetes. The rearrangement joins TRBV9 to TRBJ2-3; D remains unclear. CDR3 residues: CASSVAGVPTDTQYF. The CDR3 DNA is TGTGCCAGCAGCGTAGCCGGAGTACCCACAGATACGCAGTATTTT.